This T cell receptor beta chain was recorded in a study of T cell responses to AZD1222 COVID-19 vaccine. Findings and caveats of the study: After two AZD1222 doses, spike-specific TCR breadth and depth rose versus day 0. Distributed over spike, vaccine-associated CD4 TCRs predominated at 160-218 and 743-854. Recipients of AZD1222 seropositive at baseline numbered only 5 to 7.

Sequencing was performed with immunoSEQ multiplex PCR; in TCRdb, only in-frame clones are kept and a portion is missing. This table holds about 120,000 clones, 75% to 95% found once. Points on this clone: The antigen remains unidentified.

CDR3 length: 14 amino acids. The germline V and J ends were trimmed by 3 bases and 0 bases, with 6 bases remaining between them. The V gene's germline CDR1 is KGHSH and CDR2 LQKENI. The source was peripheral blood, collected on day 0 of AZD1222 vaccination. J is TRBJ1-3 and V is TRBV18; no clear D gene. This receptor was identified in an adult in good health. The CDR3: CASSPGSSGNTIYF. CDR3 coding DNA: TGTGCCAGCTCACCTGGGAGCTCTGGAAACACCATATATTTT.